The rows below give T cell receptor beta chains drawn from one sample of a study of blood T cell repertoires in COVID-19. This table comes from immunoSEQ multiplex PCR, and its TCRdb copy is limited to in-frame clones, with some not included. The data hold hundreds of thousands of clones, with about 88% observed a single time. What was sequenced was PBMCs or T cells enriched from blood (not recorded which). These receptors were obtained from a woman under 40 who had recovered from COVID-19. Each CDR3 is given with its conserved first and last residue. D genes are given only for firm matches. Rows may omit the clone size; those that give it use once, few, many or a size class.

>-|once|TRBJ2-3|15|TRBV7-6
CASSLLSGPEDTQYF
TGTGCCAGCAGCTTATTAAGCGGACCCGAAGATACGCAGTATTTT
>-|-|TRBJ1-3|14|TRBV5-1
CASRGALSGNTIYF
TGCGCCAGCAGAGGGGCGCTCTCTGGAAACACCATATATTTT
>-|-|TRBJ2-1|24|TRBV24-1
CATSDTVPGGTGGRQFGTYNEQFF
TGTGCCACCAGTGATACCGTTCCGGGGGGAACAGGGGGGCGCCAATTTGGTACCTACAATGAGCAGTTCTTC
>-|-|TRBJ2-1|15|TRBV7-9
CASSWDSTSYNEQFF
TGTGCCAGCAGCTGGGACTCGACCTCCTACAATGAGCAGTTCTTC
>-|-|TRBJ2-7|14|TRBV3-1/TRBV3-2
CASSHPKRGGEQYF
TGTGCCAGCAGCCACCCCAAGAGGGGGGGCGAGCAGTACTTC
>-|-|TRBJ2-2|17|TRBV5-1
CASSLEGAALNTGELFF
TGCGCCAGCAGCTTGGAAGGGGCCGCCCTGAACACCGGGGAGCTGTTTTTT
>-|-|TRBJ2-6|16|TRBV27
CASSPLGLSGANVLTF
TGTGCCAGCAGTCCCCTGGGCCTCTCTGGGGCCAACGTCCTGACTTTC
>-|-|TRBJ1-3|14|TRBV11-2
CASSLARVGNTIYF
TGTGCCAGCAGCCTCGCGCGGGTTGGAAACACCATATATTTT
>TRBD1|-|TRBJ2-2|15|TRBV10-3
CAIGRATGTTGGLFF
TGTGCCATAGGTAGAGCGACAGGGACCACCGGTGGGCTGTTTTTT
>TRBD1|-|TRBJ1-1|15|TRBV27
CASSRTGVGNTEAFF
TGTGCCAGCAGTCGGACAGGGGTGGGGAACACTGAAGCTTTCTTT
>TRBD1|-|TRBJ2-1|14|TRBV6-2/TRBV6-3
CASSGQGAYYEQFF
TGTGCCAGCAGCGGACAGGGGGCTTATTATGAGCAGTTCTTC
>-|-|TRBJ2-7|14|TRBV5-6
CASSLDMIRGEQYF
TGTGCCAGCAGCTTGGATATGATTAGGGGCGAGCAGTACTTC
>TRBD1|-|TRBJ2-1|17|TRBV4-3
CASSQDGPGQGGNEQFF
TGCGCCAGCAGCCAAGATGGCCCCGGACAGGGGGGCAATGAGCAGTTCTTC
>-|-|TRBJ1-2|14|TRBV27
CASSYHRANYGYTF
TGTGCCAGCAGTTACCACAGGGCCAACTATGGCTACACCTTC
>TRBD1|few|TRBJ1-1|12|TRBV12-5
CASGITGDPAFF
TGTGCTAGTGGAATAACAGGGGACCCAGCTTTCTTT
>TRBD1|-|TRBJ1-2|13|TRBV28
CASRPGQGGGYTF
TGTGCCAGCAGACCGGGACAGGGAGGGGGCTACACCTTC
>-|-|TRBJ1-5|17|TRBV19
CASSRGVGVHSNQPQHF
TGTGCCAGTAGTAGGGGGGTCGGGGTCCATAGCAATCAGCCCCAGCATTTT
>-|-|TRBJ1-4|15|TRBV6-5
CASRTHGGTNEKLFF
TGTGCCAGCAGGACCCACGGGGGTACTAATGAAAAACTGTTTTTT
>TRBD1|-|TRBJ1-4|15|TRBV5-8
CASSAGTGANEKLFF
TGTGCCAGCAGCGCCGGGACAGGGGCTAATGAAAAACTGTTTTTT
>-|-|TRBJ2-7|12|TRBV13
CASSILSYEQYF
TGTGCCAGCAGCATCCTCTCCTACGAGCAGTACTTC
>TRBD2|-|TRBJ2-2|14|TRBV6-2/TRBV6-3
CASRPSGFTGELFF
TGTGCCAGCAGACCTAGCGGGTTCACCGGGGAGCTGTTTTTT
>TRBD1|-|TRBJ1-6|14|TRBV28
CASSSGQVNSPLHF
TGTGCCAGCAGCAGTGGACAGGTTAATTCACCCCTCCACTTT
>-|-|TRBJ2-7|12|TRBV11-2
CASSLGSYEQYF
TGTGCCAGCAGCTTGGGCAGCTACGAGCAGTACTTC
>TRBD1|few|TRBJ1-2|13|TRBV6-5
CASRATGERGYTF
TGTGCCAGCAGAGCGACAGGGGAGCGTGGCTACACCTTC
>-|-|TRBJ1-2|14|TRBV9
CASSLKGIDYGYTF
TGTGCCAGCAGCCTTAAGGGGATTGACTATGGCTACACCTTC